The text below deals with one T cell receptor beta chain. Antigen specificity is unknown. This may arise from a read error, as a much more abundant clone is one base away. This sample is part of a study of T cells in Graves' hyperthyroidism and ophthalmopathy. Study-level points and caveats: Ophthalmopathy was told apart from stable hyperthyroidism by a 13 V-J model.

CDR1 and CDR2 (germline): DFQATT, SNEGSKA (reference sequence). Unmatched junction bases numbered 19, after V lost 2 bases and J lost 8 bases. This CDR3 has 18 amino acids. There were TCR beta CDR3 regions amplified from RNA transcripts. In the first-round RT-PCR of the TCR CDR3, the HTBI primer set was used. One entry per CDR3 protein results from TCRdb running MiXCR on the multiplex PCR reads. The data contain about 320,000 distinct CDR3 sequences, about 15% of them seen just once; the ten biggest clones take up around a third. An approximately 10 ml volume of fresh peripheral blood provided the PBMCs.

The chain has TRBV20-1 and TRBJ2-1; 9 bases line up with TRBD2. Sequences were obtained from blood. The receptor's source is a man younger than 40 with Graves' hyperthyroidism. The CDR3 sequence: CSARLNVRASGVGDEQFF. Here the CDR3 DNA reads TGCAGTGCTAGACTAAATGTGAGGGCTAGCGGGGTAGGCGATGAGCAGTTCTTC.